This T cell receptor beta chain was identified in a study of cytomegalovirus exposure and HLA in healthy donors. CDR3 length: 11 amino acids. CDR1 is GTSNPN, CDR2 SVGIG, per germline (reference sequence). Data came from immunoSEQ multiplex PCR; TCRdb stores just in-frame clones and leaves some out. Here the sample spans more than 200,000 clones, roughly 87% being singletons. Study-level findings and limits: Reports showed the classifier diagnosing cytomegalovirus status with high specificity and sensitivity.

This clone came up once. No antigen is known for it. This receptor was identified in a man younger than 30 in good health and CMV-seropositive. The rearrangement links TRBV30 to TRBJ1-1, with a weak D call TRBD1 (6 bases). Sequenced material: PBMCs. CDR3 loop: CALDVDRRAFF. The CDR3 DNA reads TGTGCTCTTGACGTTGACAGGAGGGCTTTCTTT.